Here is one T cell receptor beta chain with its context. Its antigen is not identified. The sample belongs to a study of T cells in Graves' hyperthyroidism and ophthalmopathy. The overall study: Once the initial diagnosis was made, peripheral blood was obtained before any treatment.

Amplification of TCR beta CDR3 regions used RNA as the template. The HTBI primer set was used in a first-round RT-PCR of the TCR CDR3. From the multiplex PCR reads, TCRdb called clonotypes with MiXCR, one entry per CDR3 protein. The sample has 200,000 to 300,000 distinct CDR3 sequences; about 17% are singletons. Germline-derived CDR1 and CDR2 are LGHDT and YNNKEL (reference sequence). This CDR3 region has 13 residues. V trimming: 4 bases; J trimming: 9 bases; junction bases outside the gene matches: 4. Ophthalmopathy patients had Clinical Activity Score at least 3, NOSPECS grade at least 4, duration under 3 months. General study points: A model of 13 V-J features distinguished ophthalmopathy from stable hyperthyroidism. Blood also showed most of the thyroid clonotypes that were expanded above 0.001.

Sequencing used blood. The TCR comes from a woman younger than 35 with Graves' ophthalmopathy. The rearrangement joins TRBV3-1 to TRBJ2-1, with TRBD2 matching over 9 bases. This CDR3 is CASSPSGRPEQFF. The CDR3 nucleotides are TGTGCCAGCAGCCCAAGCGGGAGGCCTGAGCAGTTCTTC.